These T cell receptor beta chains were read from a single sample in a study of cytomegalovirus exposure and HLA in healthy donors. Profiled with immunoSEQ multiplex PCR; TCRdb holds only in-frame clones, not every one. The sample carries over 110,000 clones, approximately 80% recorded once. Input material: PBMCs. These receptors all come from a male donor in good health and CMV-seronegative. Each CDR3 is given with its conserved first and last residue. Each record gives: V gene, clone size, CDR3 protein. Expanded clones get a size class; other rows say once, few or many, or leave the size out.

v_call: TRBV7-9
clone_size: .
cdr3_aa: CASSLRLGTDTQYF

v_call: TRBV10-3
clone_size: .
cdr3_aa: CAISAGRETQYF

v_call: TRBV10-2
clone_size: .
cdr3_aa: CAGSESGTREETQYF

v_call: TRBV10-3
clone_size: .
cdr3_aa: CATEGAPRELFF

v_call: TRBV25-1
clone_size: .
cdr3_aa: CASSGRDRGNTEAFF

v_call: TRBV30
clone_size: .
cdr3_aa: CAWSVECGYTF

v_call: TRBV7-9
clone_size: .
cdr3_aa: CASSPRLAGEEEQFF

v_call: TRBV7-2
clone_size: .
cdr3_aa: CASSPSGHYTDTQYF

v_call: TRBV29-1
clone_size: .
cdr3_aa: CSVVWQDSGPGETQYF

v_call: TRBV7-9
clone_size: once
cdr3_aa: CASSSREAHYEQYF

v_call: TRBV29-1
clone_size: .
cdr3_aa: CSASRTGEAFF

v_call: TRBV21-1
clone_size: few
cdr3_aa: CASSRIWLEETQYF

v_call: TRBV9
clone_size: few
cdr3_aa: CASSVAGTPTYEQYF

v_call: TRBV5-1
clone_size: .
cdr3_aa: CASRRLGPTGELFF

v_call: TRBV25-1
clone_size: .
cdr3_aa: CASSVWEGRYEQFF

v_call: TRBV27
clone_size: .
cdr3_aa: CASSLWGGESDTQYF

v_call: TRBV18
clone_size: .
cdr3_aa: CANSPPSEETQYF

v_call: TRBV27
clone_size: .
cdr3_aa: CASRIAGGSYNEQFF

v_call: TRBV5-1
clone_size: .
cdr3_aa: CASSYVSGGYNEQFF

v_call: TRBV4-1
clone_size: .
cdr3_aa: CASSQDRGSRNEQYF

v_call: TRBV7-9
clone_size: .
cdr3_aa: CASSLGTSGRWDEQFF

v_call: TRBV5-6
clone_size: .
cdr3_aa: CASSLLAGGLEQYF

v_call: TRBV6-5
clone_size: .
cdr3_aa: CASSYSDYESRQYF

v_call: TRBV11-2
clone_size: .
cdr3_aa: CASLPDRPEMETQYF

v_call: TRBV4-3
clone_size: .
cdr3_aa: CASSHAPGQGAPEAFF

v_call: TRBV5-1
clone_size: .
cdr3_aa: CASSEGQGNTGELFF

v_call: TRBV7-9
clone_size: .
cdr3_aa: CASSSLAGGREQYF

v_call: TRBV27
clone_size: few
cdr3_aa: CASSLMAGTNYGYTF